The TCR beta chain described here comes from a study of blood T cell repertoires in COVID-19. As for the study in general: The origin of the acute and convalescent COVID-19 samples was the United States, Italy and Spain. Sources were T cells, B-cell-depleted T cells, or PBMCs; the material itself was cDNA or gDNA.

J gave up 4 bases and V 5 bases, and 6 bases lay outside the gene matches. There are 15 residues in the CDR3. From germline, CDR1 is SGDLS and CDR2 YYNGEE. Study processing details: Amplification of reference gene primers provided the estimated nucleated cell counts. Assay: immunoSEQ multiplex PCR; the TCRdb copy retains only in-frame clones and omits some. That table is the source of V, J and clone size, and D and trimming were worked out from the DNA. The repertoire consists of approximately 360,000 clones, with more than 80% occurring once and the leading ten covering around 1.3%. The sequenced material came from peripheral blood. The chain is built from TRBV9 and TRBJ2-1, with 10 nucleotides matching TRBD2. The sequence derives from a man aged 35-49 years with acute or convalescent COVID-19. The CDR3 bases are TGTGCCAGCAGTCCTACTAGCGGGGATTACAATGAGCAGTTCTTC. Its translation: CASSPTSGDYNEQFF.